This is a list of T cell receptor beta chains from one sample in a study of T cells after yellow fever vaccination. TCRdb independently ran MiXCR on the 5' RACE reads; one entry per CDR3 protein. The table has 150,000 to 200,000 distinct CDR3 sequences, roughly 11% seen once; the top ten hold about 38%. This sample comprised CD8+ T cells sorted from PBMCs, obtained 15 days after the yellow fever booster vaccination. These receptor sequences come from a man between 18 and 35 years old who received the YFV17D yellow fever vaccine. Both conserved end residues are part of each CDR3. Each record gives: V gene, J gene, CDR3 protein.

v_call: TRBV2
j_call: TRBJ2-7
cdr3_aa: CASSEAAQNYEQYF

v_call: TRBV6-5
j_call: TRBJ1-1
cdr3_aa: CASSGVGREAFF

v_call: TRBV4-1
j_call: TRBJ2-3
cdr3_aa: CASSQDPGTGTDTQYF

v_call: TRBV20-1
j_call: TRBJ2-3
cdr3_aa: CSAPDRVFSPDTQYF

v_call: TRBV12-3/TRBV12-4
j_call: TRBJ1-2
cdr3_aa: CASSSRTGYTF

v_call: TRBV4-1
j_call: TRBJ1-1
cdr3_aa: CASSQTGPANTEAFF

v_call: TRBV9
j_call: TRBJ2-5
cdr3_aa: CASSADRGEETQYF

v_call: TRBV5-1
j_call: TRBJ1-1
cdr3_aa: CASSLMQGDTEAFF

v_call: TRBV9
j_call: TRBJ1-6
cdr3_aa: CASSVDSPSAPLHF

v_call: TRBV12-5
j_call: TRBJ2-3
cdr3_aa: CASGLVGRSHPDCTDTQYF

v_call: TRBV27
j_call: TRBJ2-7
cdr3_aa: CASSSRGPVSEQYF

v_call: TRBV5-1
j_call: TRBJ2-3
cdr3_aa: CASSSPPGDPTDTQYF

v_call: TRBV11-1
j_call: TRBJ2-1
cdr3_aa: CASSFIFGSSYNEQFF

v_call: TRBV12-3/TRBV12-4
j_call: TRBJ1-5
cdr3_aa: CASSFADSNQPQHF

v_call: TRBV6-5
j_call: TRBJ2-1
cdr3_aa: CASSTRQGNEQFF

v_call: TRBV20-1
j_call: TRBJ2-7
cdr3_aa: CSARDQAGYEQYF

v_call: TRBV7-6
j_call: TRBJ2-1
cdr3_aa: CASSLGLAGGYNEQFF

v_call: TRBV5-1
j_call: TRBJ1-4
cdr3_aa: CASSLDPGGNEKLFF

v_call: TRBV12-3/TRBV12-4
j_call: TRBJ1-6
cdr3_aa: CASRNRDRVNSPLHF

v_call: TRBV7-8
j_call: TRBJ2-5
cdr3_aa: CASSLAIPGGETQYF

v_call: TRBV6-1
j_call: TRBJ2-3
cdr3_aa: CASRSGGAADTQYF

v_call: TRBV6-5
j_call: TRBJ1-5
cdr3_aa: CASRLADGANQPQHF

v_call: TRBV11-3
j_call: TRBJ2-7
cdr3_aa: CASSEMGTSSYEQYF

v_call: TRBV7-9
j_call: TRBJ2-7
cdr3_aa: CASSWDREGYEQYF

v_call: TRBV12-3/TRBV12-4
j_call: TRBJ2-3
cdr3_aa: CASSSPGQGSPDTQYF

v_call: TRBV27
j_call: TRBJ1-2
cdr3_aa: CASNHRAENNYGYTF

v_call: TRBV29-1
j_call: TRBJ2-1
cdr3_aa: CSVEGGDGQGAYNEQFF

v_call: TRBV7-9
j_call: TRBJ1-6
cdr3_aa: CASSLDSTDWPSPLHF

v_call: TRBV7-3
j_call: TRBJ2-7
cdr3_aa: CASSLTAGNEQYF